Sequencing of this TCR beta chain was carried out in a study of OX40 agonist ivuxolimab in advanced cancers. The study's findings and limits: Compared with CD4+, CD8+ T cells on average had more expanded clones. At 0.1 to 3.0 mg/kg and by week 6, CD4+ and CD8+ T cells in the blood had expanded clonally.

Sampling of blood occurred at baseline, cycle 4 day 1, and cycle 7 day 1. On this clone itself: Its antigen remains unknown.

Sequenced by immunoSEQ multiplex PCR; TCRdb stores in-frame clones only, minus some. The data hold about 80,000 clones, with around 82% observed a single time. This receptor was taken from an adult with an advanced solid tumor such as melanoma, head and neck, liver or kidney cancer. Specimen: CD4+ or CD8+ T cells sorted from blood, collected in a trial of the OX40 agonist ivuxolimab.

The chain's CDR3 is CASSTRTGSTEAFF. CDR3 nucleotide sequence: TGTGCCAGCAGCACCCGGACAGGGTCCACTGAAGCTTTCTTT. The V gene is TRBV11-3, the J gene TRBJ1-1; 8 bases line up with TRBD1. The CDR3 has 14 amino acids. The germline CDR1 and CDR2 sequences are SGHNT and YENEEA. J was trimmed by 4 bases and V by 5 bases; bases with no gene match: 6. The full variable domain, rest sourced from reference TRBV11-3 and TRBJ1-1, is EAGVVQSPRYKIIEKKQPVAFWCNPISGHNTLYWYLQNLGQGPELLIRYENEEAVDDSQLPKDRFSAERLKGVDSTLKIQPAELGDSAVYLCASSTRTGSTEAFFGQGTRLTVV.